These 25 T cell receptor beta chains came from one sample sequenced in a study of T cell responses to AZD1222 COVID-19 vaccine. Generated by immunoSEQ multiplex PCR, the TCRdb table keeps only in-frame clones and is missing some. The sample has 150,000 to 200,000 clones; about 92% are singletons. The specimen comprised peripheral blood, sampled on day 0 of AZD1222 vaccination. Every receptor here comes from an adult in good health.

CDR3 bases: TGTGCCAGCACTCAGGGGGATAGTGGAAACACCATATATTTT. It specifies CASTQGDSGNTIYF. This chain connects TRBV6-5 to TRBJ1-3; 7 bases are shared with TRBD1. CDR1 MNHEY and CDR2 SVGAGI come from the germline V gene. This CDR3 has 14 amino acids. V was clipped by 7 bases and J by 3 bases; unmatched bases: 6.

V usage is TRBV7-9 and J usage is TRBJ1-2, with 9 nucleotides matching TRBD1. CDR1 and CDR2 (germline): SEHNR, FQNEAQ (reference sequence). There are 16 residues in the CDR3. J lost 4 bases, V lost 6 bases, and 12 bases had no gene match. The CDR3: CASRSSGTGRIYGYTF. The CDR3 DNA reads as TGTGCCAGCAGGTCGTCCGGGACAGGGAGGATCTATGGCTACACCTTC.

V usage is TRBV27 and J usage is TRBJ1-1; 9 bases align to TRBD1. The trim removed 5 bases at V and 2 bases at J, leaving 6 bases unmatched. The CDR3 is made up of 15 amino acids. Germline V lookup: CDR1 MNHEY, CDR2 SMNVEV (reference sequence). CDR3 sequence: CASSTRQGDNTEAFF. The CDR3 DNA sequence: TGTGCCAGCAGTACCCGACAGGGGGATAACACTGAAGCTTTCTTT.

The V and J genes are TRBV3-1 (or the pseudogene TRBV3-2) and TRBJ1-1; D uncertain. CDR1 LGHDT and CDR2 YNNKEL come from the germline V gene (reference sequence). V lost 0 bases to trimming and J lost 7 bases, with 15 bases between them. This CDR3 contains 15 residues. Here the CDR3 DNA reads TGTGCCAGCAGCCAAGATGGCGACCTGGGGATTGAAGCTTTCTTT. Translating gives CASSQDGDLGIEAFF.

Here the CDR3 reads CASRDPTNEKLFF. DNA of the CDR3: TGTGCCAGCAGGGACCCAACTAATGAAAAACTGTTTTTT. The chain uses TRBV28 and TRBJ1-4; D not certain. The CDR3 is made up of 13 amino acids. Germline V lookup: CDR1 MDHEN, CDR2 SYDVKM. The V end lost 6 bases, the J end lost 0 bases, and 5 bases lay between the germline ends. The full variable domain, rest sourced from reference TRBV28 and TRBJ1-4, is DVKVTQSSRYLVKRTGEKVFLECVQDMDHENMFWYRQDPGLGLRLIYFSYDVKMKEKGDIPEGYSVSREKKERFSLILESASTNQTSMYLCASRDPTNEKLFFGSGTQLSVL.

The sample holds one count of this clone. In DNA, the CDR3 is TGTGCCAGCAGCTTAGCTGGTATGGGCAGGCCCAACTATGGCTACACCTTC. Translated, it gives CASSLAGMGRPNYGYTF. The chain is built from TRBV7-9 and TRBJ1-2, with D unclear. CDR3 length equals 17 residues. Germline lookup yields CDR1 SEHNR and CDR2 FQNEAQ (reference sequence). Deletions cut 0 bases from V and 2 bases from J, with 16 bases between.

The chain couples TRBV2 to TRBJ1-1; the D is unclear. Trimming pared 4 bases from V and 1 base from J, leaving 4 bases between. The CDR3 has 12 residues. Germline values: CDR1 SNHLY, CDR2 FYNNEI. CDR3 bases: TGTGCCAGCAGTGGACAGAACACTGAAGCTTTCTTT. As protein: CASSGQNTEAFF.

The chain has TRBV6-5 and TRBJ1-2, with TRBD1 as a possible D gene (5 bases). Looked up from germline, CDR1 is MNHEY and CDR2 is SVGAGI. With 4 bases removed from V and 8 bases from J, the gap between germline ends came to 17 bases. The CDR3 is 14 residues long. This CDR3 is CASSSLAAGEGYTF. The DNA for the CDR3 is TGTGCCAGCAGTTCGCTCGCCGCGGGGGAAGGCTACACCTTC.

Relative to its sample, this clone is medium-sized. This chain joins TRBV28 and TRBJ2-3; 12 bases agree with TRBD2. The CDR3 sequence is 15 residues long. Germline CDR1 is MDHEN and CDR2 is SYDVKM. V was clipped by 3 bases and J by 3 bases; unmatched bases: 1. The CDR3 coding sequence is TGTGCCAGCAGTTTGACTAGCGGGGGAACAGATACGCAGTATTTT. This gives the protein CASSLTSGGTDTQYF.

This chain joins TRBV19 and TRBJ2-7, with 12 bases fitting TRBD2. CDR3 length equals 15 residues. Trimming removed 5 bases from V and 9 bases from J; junction bases left unmatched: 11. Germline CDR1 is LNHDA and CDR2 is SQIVND (reference sequence). In DNA, the CDR3 is TGTGCCAGTAGTTCCCAGTCTAGCGGGGGGGCCGCGCAGTACTTC. As protein: CASSSQSSGGAAQYF.

The chain joins TRBV6-5 to TRBJ1-1, with unresolved D. The V end was cut by 7 bases, the J end by 1 base, with 7 bases between. In germline, CDR1 is MNHEY, CDR2 SVGAGI. The CDR3 runs to 12 residues. The CDR3 region is CASMVGNTEAFF. The CDR3 bases are TGTGCCAGCATGGTGGGGAACACTGAAGCTTTCTTT.

The chain combines TRBV9 with TRBJ2-2; 7 nucleotides match TRBD2. J was trimmed by 1 base and V by 0 bases; bases with no gene match: 3. There are 16 residues in the CDR3. CDR1 SGDLS and CDR2 YYNGEE come from the germline V gene. The CDR3 nucleotides read TGTGCCAGCAGCGTAGGCGGGGGAGGGAACACCGGGGAGCTGTTTTTT. It translates to CASSVGGGGNTGELFF.

The chain employs TRBV18 and TRBJ1-2; D is uncertain. CDR1 and CDR2 from the germline V gene are KGHSH and LQKENI. The CDR3 length is 14 residues. The germline V and J ends were trimmed by 2 bases and 6 bases, with 13 bases remaining between them. CDR3 region: CASSPKDPVHGYTF. Here the CDR3 DNA reads TGTGCCAGCTCACCAAAGGATCCGGTCCATGGCTACACCTTC. Using reference TRBV18 and TRBJ1-2 for the parts outside the CDR3, the full variable domain is NAGVMQNPRHLVRRRGQEARLRCSPMKGHSHVYWYRQLPEEGLKFMVYLQKENIIDESGMPKERFSAEFPKEGPSILRIQQVVRGDSAAYFCASSPKDPVHGYTFGSGTRLTVV.

The chain combines TRBV2 with TRBJ1-1; no reliable D call. Germline V gene sequence: CDR1 SNHLY, CDR2 FYNNEI. The CDR3 is made up of 11 amino acids. V lost 8 bases, J lost 4 bases, and 8 bases lay in between. Here the CDR3 reads CASVSFTEAFF. DNA of the CDR3: TGTGCCAGCGTTTCATTCACTGAAGCTTTCTTT.

The chain combines TRBV29-1 with TRBJ2-2, with 7 bases lining up with TRBD1. Unmatched junction bases numbered 3, after V lost 5 bases and J lost 0 bases. CDR3 size: 14 residues. CDR1 is SQVTM and CDR2 is ANQGSEA in the germline V gene. The CDR3 nucleotides read TGCAGCGTTCGAGGACAGGCGAACACCGGGGAGCTGTTTTTT. Its translation is CSVRGQANTGELFF.

The rearrangement joins TRBV7-9 to TRBJ2-3; unclear D gene. V lost 4 bases and J 6 bases, leaving 11 bases between the germline ends. The CDR3 sequence is 13 residues long. Germline V gives CDR1 SEHNR, CDR2 FQNEAQ (reference sequence). The CDR3 nucleotides read TGTGCCAGCAGCTCTATGGGTGTCGATACGCAGTATTTT. This sequence encodes CASSSMGVDTQYF.

This clone was seen just once. The gene calls are TRBV19 and TRBJ1-5; D gene unclear. The V and J ends lost 8 bases and 0 bases respectively, with 20 bases between them. This CDR3 region has 17 residues. Looked up from germline, CDR1 is LNHDA and CDR2 is SQIVND (reference sequence). DNA for the CDR3: TGTGCCAGTCGTGAGGACCGAAGACCTTATAGCAATCAGCCCCAGCATTTT. It is translated as CASREDRRPYSNQPQHF. The entire variable domain, with the rest obtained from reference TRBV19 and TRBJ1-5, is as follows: DGGITQSPKYLFRKEGQNVTLSCEQNLNHDAMYWYRQDPGQGLRLIYYSQIVNDFQKGDIAEGYSVSREKKESFPLTVTSAQKNPTAFYLCASREDRRPYSNQPQHFGDGTRLSIL.

The V call is TRBV6-1, the J call TRBJ2-3; D is possibly TRBD2 (6 bases). The V end lost 2 bases, the J end lost 0 bases, and 12 bases lay between the germline ends. The CDR3 extends over 16 amino acids. Germline CDR1 MNHNS, CDR2 SASEGT. CDR3 bases: TGTGCCAGCAGTGAATCGATTGGGGGGAGCACAGATACGCAGTATTTT. This sequence encodes CASSESIGGSTDTQYF.

This chain connects TRBV11-1 to TRBJ2-7, with D tentatively TRBD1 or TRBD2 (6 bases each). The V end was cut by 3 bases, the J end by 6 bases, with 18 bases between. Germline CDR1 reads SGHAT; CDR2 reads FQDESV (reference sequence). The CDR3 sequence is 15 residues long. The CDR3 coding sequence is TGTGCCAGCAGCTTGGGGGGCGGGCGTTCCGGCGAGCAGTACTTC. Amino acids: CASSLGGGRSGEQYF.

V usage is TRBV19 and J usage is TRBJ1-6, with a tentative D call TRBD1 (6 bases). Per the germline V gene, CDR1 is LNHDA and CDR2 is SQIVND (reference sequence). Trimming pared 5 bases from V and 7 bases from J, leaving 9 bases between. The CDR3 runs 13 residues. The CDR3 protein is CASSGQSNSPLHF. The CDR3 coding sequence is TGTGCCAGTAGTGGACAGTCCAATTCACCCCTCCACTTT. The full variable domain, completed using reference TRBV19 and TRBJ1-6, is DGGITQSPKYLFRKEGQNVTLSCEQNLNHDAMYWYRQDPGQGLRLIYYSQIVNDFQKGDIAEGYSVSREKKESFPLTVTSAQKNPTAFYLCASSGQSNSPLHFGNGTRLTVT.

The genes are TRBV5-4 and TRBJ2-2; no reliable D call. Germline-derived CDR1 and CDR2 are SGHNT and YYREEE (reference sequence). The CDR3 runs 14 residues. V gave up 1 base and J gave up 4 bases, with 8 bases separating them. The CDR3 loop reads CASSLPGLTGELFF. CDR3 coding DNA: TGTGCCAGCAGCTTGCCAGGTCTCACCGGGGAGCTGTTTTTT.

The chain employs TRBV5-6 and TRBJ1-5; 7 positions agree with TRBD1. The CDR3 is 16 amino acids. V shed 4 bases and J 4 bases; nucleotides not matched to a gene: 11. Germline V gene lookup returns CDR1 SGHDT and CDR2 YYEEEE. As DNA, the CDR3 is TGTGCCAGCAGCCCCTCGGGACAGATAACTAATCAGCCCCAGCATTTT. Residues: CASSPSGQITNQPQHF.

The chain couples TRBV12-5 to TRBJ1-2; no definite D call. This CDR3 has 12 amino acids. Trimming removed 3 bases at V and 8 bases at J, with 10 bases between. Germline CDR1 and CDR2: LGHNT and FRNRAP. CDR3 protein: CASGFRWNGYTF. Written as DNA, the CDR3 is TGTGCTAGTGGTTTTCGGTGGAACGGCTACACCTTC.

The chain recombines TRBV4-2 with TRBJ1-2; 7 positions match TRBD1. Looked up from germline, CDR1 is LGHNA and CDR2 is YNFKEQ. There are 16 residues in the CDR3. The junction had 6 bases not matched to a gene; V was cut back by 2 bases and J by 0 bases. The CDR3 reads CASSQTTGDANYGYTF. Written as DNA, the CDR3 is TGTGCCAGCAGCCAAACTACAGGGGACGCTAACTATGGCTACACCTTC.

The V gene is TRBV2, the J gene TRBJ1-5, with D perhaps matching TRBD1 (5 bases). The CDR3 sequence is 15 residues long. Trimming removed 4 bases at V and 2 bases at J, with 12 bases between. Germline V lookup: CDR1 SNHLY, CDR2 FYNNEI. CDR3 in amino acids: CASSGARDGNQPQHF. The CDR3 coding sequence is TGTGCCAGCAGTGGGGCCCGGGACGGCAATCAGCCCCAGCATTTT.